Listed below are T cell receptor beta chains from one sample, sequenced in a study of Graves' ophthalmopathy and Graves' hyperthyroidism. One entry per CDR3 protein results from TCRdb running MiXCR on the multiplex PCR reads. The repertoire holds 500,000 to 700,000 distinct CDR3 sequences, with approximately 37% as singletons. What was sequenced was peripheral blood or thyroid tissue (not recorded which). These receptors all stem from an adult man with Graves' hyperthyroidism. Both conserved end residues are part of each CDR3. Fields, in order: D gene, V gene, clone size, J gene, CDR3 protein, CDR3 DNA. The D gene is left open where the match is weak. Only part of the rows carry a size: once, few, many, or a class if the clone is expanded.

d_gene: -; v_gene: TRBV9; abundance: many; j_gene: TRBJ1-6; CDR3aa: CASSAIARASPLHF; CDR3nt: TGTGCCAGCAGCGCCATCGCGAGGGCTTCACCCCTCCACTTT
d_gene: -; v_gene: TRBV7-9; abundance: many; j_gene: TRBJ1-3; CDR3aa: CASSSFRGPYSGNTIYF; CDR3nt: TGTGCCAGCAGCTCCTTTCGGGGGCCTTACTCTGGAAACACCATATATTTT
d_gene: -; v_gene: TRBV10-3; abundance: -; j_gene: TRBJ1-3; CDR3aa: CAISGFGNTIYF; CDR3nt: TGTGCCATCAGTGGGTTCGGAAACACCATATATTTT
d_gene: TRBD1; v_gene: TRBV6-1; abundance: many; j_gene: TRBJ2-5; CDR3aa: CASRARIGTGQETQYF; CDR3nt: TGTGCCAGCAGAGCCAGAATCGGGACAGGTCAAGAGACCCAGTACTTC
d_gene: -; v_gene: TRBV3-1; abundance: -; j_gene: TRBJ1-4; CDR3aa: CASSQVSDEKLFF; CDR3nt: TGTGCCAGCAGCCAAGTGAGTGATGAAAAACTGTTTTTT
d_gene: -; v_gene: TRBV5-4; abundance: -; j_gene: TRBJ1-2; CDR3aa: CASSLDPQAFVGGYTF; CDR3nt: TGTGCCAGCAGCTTGGATCCGCAGGCTTTCGTAGGCGGCTACACCTTC
d_gene: -; v_gene: TRBV29-1; abundance: many; j_gene: TRBJ2-3; CDR3aa: CSVDGGGPSDTQYF; CDR3nt: TGCAGCGTCGATGGGGGGGGGCCATCCGATACGCAGTATTTT
d_gene: -; v_gene: TRBV10-3; abundance: -; j_gene: TRBJ2-2; CDR3aa: CAIRGGAGGLFF; CDR3nt: TGTGCCATCAGGGGGGGGGCCGGGGGGCTGTTTTTT
d_gene: -; v_gene: TRBV18; abundance: once; j_gene: TRBJ2-2; CDR3aa: CASSPTAASNTGELFF; CDR3nt: TGTGCCAGCTCACCAACGGCCGCCTCGAACACCGGGGAGCTGTTTTTT
d_gene: -; v_gene: TRBV5-1; abundance: -; j_gene: TRBJ2-5; CDR3aa: CASSLGYREETQYF; CDR3nt: TGCGCCAGCAGCTTGGGATACAGGGAAGAGACCCAGTACTTC
d_gene: TRBD1; v_gene: TRBV29-1; abundance: many; j_gene: TRBJ1-1; CDR3aa: CSVERGGAGKAFF; CDR3nt: TGCAGCGTTGAACGAGGGGGCGCGGGAAAAGCTTTCTTT
d_gene: TRBD1; v_gene: TRBV20-1; abundance: many; j_gene: TRBJ1-6; CDR3aa: CSAEGQGPRTPLHF; CDR3nt: TGCAGTGCAGAAGGACAGGGGCCTAGGACACCCCTCCACTTT